This TCR beta chain was recorded in a study of control samples from healthy donors and cancer patients. Clones were sequenced by immunoSEQ multiplex PCR, and TCRdb holds only the in-frame ones, with some missing. The repertoire holds under 200,000 clones, with nearly 96% as singletons. CDR1 and CDR2 (germline): SEHNR, FQNEAQ (reference sequence). Trimming at V came to 1 base and at J to 4 bases, leaving 2 bases not matched to a gene. This CDR3 spans 14 amino acids. Input material: blood. This TCR was recovered from a woman aged 30 to 39 in good health. J is TRBJ1-2 and V is TRBV7-9, with 8 positions matching TRBD1. The CDR3 DNA follows: TGTGCCAGCAGCTTAGACGGGACAGGCTATGGCTACACCTTC. Its translation is CASSLDGTGYGYTF.